Sequencing of this T cell receptor (beta chain) was carried out in a study of post-analysis software for immune sequencing data. Overall study: As for disease course, relapsing-remitting, secondary progressive and progressive-relapsing multiple sclerosis were all included.

This clonotype was detected only a few times. Its specificity is not known. Findings and caveats of the study: When compared against controls, multiple sclerosis patients showed significantly lower normalized Chao1 diversity. Clustering by F measure revealed strong co-clustering among samples prepared together in one batch.

cDNA libraries for TCR beta contained unique molecular identifiers. MiXCR, run by TCRdb on the PCR reads, gives a single entry per CDR3 protein. The data contain 700,000 to 900,000 distinct CDR3 sequences, 35% to 55% of them singletons. Source material: blood. This receptor was taken from a girl aged 5 to 17 with multiple sclerosis.

The CDR3 nucleotides are TGTGCCAGCAGCTCCCGGTTAGCGGGAGGATCGGATACGCAGTATTTT. Protein: CASSSRLAGGSDTQYF. This chain connects TRBV7-9 to TRBJ2-3, with 10 bases lining up with TRBD2. Germline CDR1 reads SEHNR; CDR2 reads FQNEAQ (reference sequence). Losses at the gene ends were 4 bases for V and 6 bases for J; bases not matched to a gene: 10. The CDR3 extends over 16 amino acids.